The 5 T cell receptor beta chains below come from one sample, sequenced in a study of T cell clones after liver transplantation. The table came from immunoSEQ multiplex PCR; TCRdb's copy has only in-frame clones and leaves some out. The table records tens of thousands of clones, around four fifths of them present only once. The starting material was CD4+ T cells from blood, obtained about 46 months after liver transplant. These receptors all stem from a human patient who received a liver transplant. A share of the T cells may be of graft donor origin.

This chain joins TRBV28 and TRBJ1-4, with TRBD1 identical over 8 bases. Germline CDR1 reads MDHEN; CDR2 reads SYDVKM. The CDR3 consists of 15 residues. The ends lost 2 bases at V and 8 bases at J; junction bases unmatched: 7. CDR3 sequence: CASSLRSPGGEKLFF. The CDR3 DNA is TGTGCCAGCAGTTTAAGGAGCCCAGGGGGCGAAAAACTGTTTTTT.

The genes are TRBV5-6 and TRBJ2-2; 8 nucleotides line up with TRBD1. In germline, CDR1 is SGHDT, CDR2 YYEEEE. This CDR3 spans 15 amino acids. The V and J ends lost 1 base and 5 bases, in that order; junction bases with no gene match: 4. The CDR3 region has the DNA TGTGCCAGCAGCTTGAGACAGGGGAGGACCGGGGAGCTGTTTTTT. Translation: CASSLRQGRTGELFF.

V usage is TRBV5-4 and J usage is TRBJ2-7; D is possibly TRBD1 or TRBD2 (5 bases each). The CDR3 contains 16 residues. Trimming removed 3 bases from V and 0 bases from J, with 16 bases in between. The germline V gene encodes CDR1 SGHNT and CDR2 YYREEE (reference sequence). The CDR3 DNA follows: TGTGCCAGCAGCTACGAGGGGCGGCGGGCCTCCTACGAGCAGTACTTC. It specifies CASSYEGRRASYEQYF.

The CDR3 loop reads CASSDTGGRTEAFF. The CDR3 bases are TGCGCCAGCAGTGACACAGGGGGCCGCACTGAAGCTTTCTTT. This chain joins TRBV10-2 and TRBJ1-1; 9 positions agree with TRBD1. CDR1 and CDR2 from the germline V gene are WSHSY and SAAADI. The V and J ends lost 3 bases and 4 bases, in that order; junction bases with no gene match: 3. The CDR3 consists of 14 residues.

The V and J genes are TRBV19 and TRBJ2-7; D not resolved. V dropped 1 base and J dropped 2 bases, with 12 bases sitting between them. CDR3 length equals 15 residues. Germline V lookup: CDR1 LNHDA, CDR2 SQIVND (reference sequence). The CDR3 nucleotides read TGTGCCAGTAGTATAGGGGCTACTCTAACCTACGAGCAGTACTTC. Translated, it gives CASSIGATLTYEQYF.